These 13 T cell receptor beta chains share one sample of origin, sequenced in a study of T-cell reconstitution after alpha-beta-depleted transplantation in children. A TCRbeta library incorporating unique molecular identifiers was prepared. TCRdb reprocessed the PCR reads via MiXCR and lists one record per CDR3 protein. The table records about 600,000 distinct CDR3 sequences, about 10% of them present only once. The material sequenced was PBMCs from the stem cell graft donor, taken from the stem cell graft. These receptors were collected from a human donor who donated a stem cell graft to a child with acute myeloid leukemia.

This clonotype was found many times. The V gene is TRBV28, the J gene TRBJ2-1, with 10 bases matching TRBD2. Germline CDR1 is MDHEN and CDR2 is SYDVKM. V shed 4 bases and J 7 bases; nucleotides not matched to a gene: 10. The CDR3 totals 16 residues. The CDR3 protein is CASSSLSGRARNEQFF. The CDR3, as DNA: TGTGCCAGCAGTTCTCTAAGCGGGAGGGCACGGAATGAGCAGTTCTTC.

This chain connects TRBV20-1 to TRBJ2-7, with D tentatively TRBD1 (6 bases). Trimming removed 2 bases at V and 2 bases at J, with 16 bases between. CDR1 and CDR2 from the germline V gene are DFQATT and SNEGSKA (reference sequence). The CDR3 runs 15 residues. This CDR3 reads CSARTGSGVPYEQYF. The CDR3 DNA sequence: TGCAGTGCTAGAACCGGCTCAGGGGTACCCTACGAGCAGTACTTC.

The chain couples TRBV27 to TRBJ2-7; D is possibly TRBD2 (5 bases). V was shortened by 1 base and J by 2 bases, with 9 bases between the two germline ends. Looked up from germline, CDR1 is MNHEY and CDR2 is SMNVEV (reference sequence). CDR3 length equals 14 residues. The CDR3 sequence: CASSLYGGPYEQYF. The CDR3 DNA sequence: TGTGCCAGCAGTTTATACGGAGGACCCTACGAGCAGTACTTC.

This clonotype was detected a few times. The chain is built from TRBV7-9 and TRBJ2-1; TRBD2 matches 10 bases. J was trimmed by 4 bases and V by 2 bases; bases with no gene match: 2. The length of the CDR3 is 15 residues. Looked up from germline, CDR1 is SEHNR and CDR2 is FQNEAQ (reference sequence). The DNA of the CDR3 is TGTGCCAGCAGCTTACCTAGCGGGAGATACAATGAGCAGTTCTTC. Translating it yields CASSLPSGRYNEQFF.

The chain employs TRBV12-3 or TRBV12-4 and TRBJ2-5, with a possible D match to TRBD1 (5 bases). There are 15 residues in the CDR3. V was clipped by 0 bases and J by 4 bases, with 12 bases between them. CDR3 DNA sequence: TGTGCCAGCAGTTTAGCGGAGTGGCAGGGAGAGACCCAGTACTTC. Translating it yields CASSLAEWQGETQYF.

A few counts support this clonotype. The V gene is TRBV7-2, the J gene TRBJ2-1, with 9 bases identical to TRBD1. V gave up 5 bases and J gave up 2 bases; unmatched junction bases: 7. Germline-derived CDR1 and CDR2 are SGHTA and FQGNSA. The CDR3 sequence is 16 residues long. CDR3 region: CASSPARDRAYNEQFF. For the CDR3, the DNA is TGTGCCAGCAGCCCAGCCCGGGACAGGGCCTACAATGAGCAGTTCTTC.

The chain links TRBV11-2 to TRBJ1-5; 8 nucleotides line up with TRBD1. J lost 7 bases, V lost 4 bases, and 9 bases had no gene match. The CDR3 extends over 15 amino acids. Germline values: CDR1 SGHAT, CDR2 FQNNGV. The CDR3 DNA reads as TGTGCCAGCAGCTCATTGACAGGGGCAGGGCAGCCCCAGCATTTT. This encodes CASSSLTGAGQPQHF. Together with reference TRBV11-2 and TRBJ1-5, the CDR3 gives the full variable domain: EAGVAQSPRYKIIEKRQSVAFWCNPISGHATLYWYQQILGQGPKLLIQFQNNGVVDDSQLPKDRFSAERLKGVDSTLKIQPAKLEDSAVYLCASSSLTGAGQPQHFGDGTRLSIL.

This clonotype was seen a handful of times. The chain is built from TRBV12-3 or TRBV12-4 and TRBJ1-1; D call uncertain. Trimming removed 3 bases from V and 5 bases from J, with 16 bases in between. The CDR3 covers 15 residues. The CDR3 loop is CASSFGRGLGTEAFF. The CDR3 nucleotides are TGTGCCAGCAGTTTTGGTCGGGGATTGGGGACTGAAGCTTTCTTT.

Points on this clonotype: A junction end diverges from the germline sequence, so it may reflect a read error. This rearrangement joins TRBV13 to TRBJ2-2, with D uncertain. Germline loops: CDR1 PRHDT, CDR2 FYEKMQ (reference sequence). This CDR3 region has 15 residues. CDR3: CASILEVARTGELFF. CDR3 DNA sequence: TGTGCCAGCATCTTAGAGGTAGCAAGGACCGGGGAGCTGTTTTTT. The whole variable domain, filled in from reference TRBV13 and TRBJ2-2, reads AAGVIQSPRHLIKEKRETATLKCYPIPRHDTVYWYQQGPGQDPQFLISFYEKMQSDKGSIPDRFSAQQFSDYHSELNMSSLELGDSALYFCASILEVARTGELFFGEGSRLTVL.

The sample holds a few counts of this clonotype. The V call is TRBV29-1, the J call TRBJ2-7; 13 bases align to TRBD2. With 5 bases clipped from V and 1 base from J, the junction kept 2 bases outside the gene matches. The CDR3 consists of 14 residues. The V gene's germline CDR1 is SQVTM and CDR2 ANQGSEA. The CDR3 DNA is TGCAGCGTTTCGACTAGCGGGAGGTCCTACGAGCAGTACTTC. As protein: CSVSTSGRSYEQYF.

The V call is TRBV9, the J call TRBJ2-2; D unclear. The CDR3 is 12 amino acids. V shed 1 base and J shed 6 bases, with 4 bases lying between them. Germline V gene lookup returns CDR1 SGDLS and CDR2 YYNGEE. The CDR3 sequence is CASSVFAGELFF. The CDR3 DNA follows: TGTGCCAGCAGCGTATTTGCCGGGGAGCTGTTTTTT.

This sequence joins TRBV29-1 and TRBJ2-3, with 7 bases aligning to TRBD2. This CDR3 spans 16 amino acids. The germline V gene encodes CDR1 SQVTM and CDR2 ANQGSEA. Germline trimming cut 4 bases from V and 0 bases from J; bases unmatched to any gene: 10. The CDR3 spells CSVVGGGRSSTDTQYF. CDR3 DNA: TGCAGCGTTGTAGGCGGGGGTCGATCTAGCACAGATACGCAGTATTTT.

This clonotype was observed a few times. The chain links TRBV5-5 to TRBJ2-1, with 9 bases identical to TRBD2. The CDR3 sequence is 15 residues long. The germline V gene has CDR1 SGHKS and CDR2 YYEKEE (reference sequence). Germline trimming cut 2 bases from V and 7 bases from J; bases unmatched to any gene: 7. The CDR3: CASSFVAGAGNEQFF. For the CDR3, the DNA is TGTGCCAGCAGCTTTGTAGCGGGAGCGGGAAATGAGCAGTTCTTC. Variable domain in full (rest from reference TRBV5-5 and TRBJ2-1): DAGVTQSPTHLIKTRGQQVTLRCSPISGHKSVSWYQQVLGQGPQFIFQYYEKEERGRGNFPDRFSARQFPNYSSELNVNALLLGDSALYLCASSFVAGAGNEQFFGPGTRLTVL.